Below are 4 T cell receptor beta chains sequenced from a single sample in a study of graft-versus-host responses after intestinal transplantation. Antigen specificity for these receptors is unknown. Using immunoSEQ multiplex PCR, the repertoire was profiled, and TCRdb retains in-frame clones only, with some absent. In the table there are roughly 120,000 clones, 90% of which are singletons. The sample here was unstimulated CD4+ T cells sorted from spleen or lymph node cells, taken before intestinal transplant. These receptors were obtained from a human donor who received an intestinal transplant.

The V gene is TRBV29-1, the J gene TRBJ1-2, with 8 bases fitting TRBD1. With V trimmed by 6 bases and J by 8 bases, 8 bases remained unmatched. The CDR3 is made up of 12 amino acids. Germline CDR1 and CDR2: SQVTM and ANQGSEA. The CDR3 spells CSVRQGTYGYTF. In nucleotides, the CDR3 is TGCAGCGTAAGACAGGGGACTTACGGCTACACCTTC.

This clone was recorded a few times. The rearrangement joins TRBV7-2 to TRBJ2-2; 9 bases agree with TRBD2. Germline V CDR1 and CDR2: SGHTA, FQGNSA. J lost 6 bases, V lost 2 bases, and 7 bases had no gene match. CDR3 length: 16 amino acids. The CDR3 loop is CASSLWAGGPPGELFF. The CDR3 bases are TGTGCCAGCAGCTTATGGGCGGGGGGGCCCCCCGGGGAGCTGTTTTTT.

The rearrangement joins TRBV7-9 to TRBJ2-7, with TRBD1 as a possible D gene (5 bases). Germline V CDR1 and CDR2: SEHNR, FQNEAQ (reference sequence). With 4 bases removed from V and 4 bases from J, the gap between germline ends came to 17 bases. The CDR3 contains 15 residues. The DNA of the CDR3 is TGTGCCAGCAGCTCACGGACAAACACGTTTTACGAGCAGTACTTC. This encodes CASSSRTNTFYEQYF. Filled out from reference TRBV7-9 and TRBJ2-7, the complete variable domain reads DTGVSQNPRHKITKRGQNVTFRCDPISEHNRLYWYRQTLGQGPEFLTYFQNEAQLEKSRLLSDRFSAERPKGSFSTLEIQRTEQGDSAMYLCASSSRTNTFYEQYFGPGTRLTVT.

V is TRBV30 and J is TRBJ2-1, with TRBD1 identical over 9 bases. Germline V gene lookup returns CDR1 GTSNPN and CDR2 SVGIG (reference sequence). The CDR3 consists of 16 residues. Unmatched junction bases numbered 9, after V lost 1 base and J lost 5 bases. DNA for the CDR3: TGTGCCTGGAGTGGATGGGGACAGGGATTCAACAATGAGCAGTTCTTC. Translated, it gives CAWSGWGQGFNNEQFF.